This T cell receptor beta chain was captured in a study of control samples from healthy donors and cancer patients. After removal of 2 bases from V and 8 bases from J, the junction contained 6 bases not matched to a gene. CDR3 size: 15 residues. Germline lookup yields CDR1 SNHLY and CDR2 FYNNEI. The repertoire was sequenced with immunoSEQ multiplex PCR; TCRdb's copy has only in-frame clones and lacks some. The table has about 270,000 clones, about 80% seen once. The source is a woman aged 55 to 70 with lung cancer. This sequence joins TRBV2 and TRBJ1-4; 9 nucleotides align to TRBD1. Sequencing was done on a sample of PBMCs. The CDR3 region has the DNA TGTGCCAGCAGTGAATTGTCCGGGACAGGGGAAAAACTGTTTTTT. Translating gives CASSELSGTGEKLFF.